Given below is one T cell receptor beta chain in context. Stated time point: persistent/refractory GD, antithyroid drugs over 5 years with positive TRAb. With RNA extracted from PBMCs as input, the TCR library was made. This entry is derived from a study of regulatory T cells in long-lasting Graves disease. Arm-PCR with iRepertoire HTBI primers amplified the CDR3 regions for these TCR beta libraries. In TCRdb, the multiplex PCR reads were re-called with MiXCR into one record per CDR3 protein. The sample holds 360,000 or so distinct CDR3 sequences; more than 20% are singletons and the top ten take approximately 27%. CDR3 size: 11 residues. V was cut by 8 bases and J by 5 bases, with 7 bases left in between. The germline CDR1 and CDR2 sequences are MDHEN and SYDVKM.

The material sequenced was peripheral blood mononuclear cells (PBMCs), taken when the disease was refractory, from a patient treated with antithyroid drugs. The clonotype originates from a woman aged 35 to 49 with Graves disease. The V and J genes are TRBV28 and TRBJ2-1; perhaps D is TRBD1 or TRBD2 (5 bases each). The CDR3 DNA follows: TGTGCCAGCGAGGGGAACAATGAGCAGTTCTTC. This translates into CASEGNNEQFF.